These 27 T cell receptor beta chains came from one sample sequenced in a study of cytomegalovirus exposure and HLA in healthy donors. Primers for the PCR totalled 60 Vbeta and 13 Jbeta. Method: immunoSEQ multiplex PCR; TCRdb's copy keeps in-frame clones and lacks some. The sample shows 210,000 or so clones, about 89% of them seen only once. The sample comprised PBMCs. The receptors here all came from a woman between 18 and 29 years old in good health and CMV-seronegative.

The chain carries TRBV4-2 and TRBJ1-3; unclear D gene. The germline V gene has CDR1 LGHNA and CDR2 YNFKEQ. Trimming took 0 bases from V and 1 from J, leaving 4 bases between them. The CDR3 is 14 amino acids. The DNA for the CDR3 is TGTGCCAGCAGCCAAGATAGTTCTGGAAACACCATATATTTT. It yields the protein CASSQDSSGNTIYF.

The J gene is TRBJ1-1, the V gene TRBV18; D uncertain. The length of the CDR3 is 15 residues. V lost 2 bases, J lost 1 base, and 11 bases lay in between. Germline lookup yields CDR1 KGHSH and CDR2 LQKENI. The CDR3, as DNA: TGTGCCAGCTCACCAGAATCGTACGGGAACACTGAAGCTTTCTTT. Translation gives CASSPESYGNTEAFF.

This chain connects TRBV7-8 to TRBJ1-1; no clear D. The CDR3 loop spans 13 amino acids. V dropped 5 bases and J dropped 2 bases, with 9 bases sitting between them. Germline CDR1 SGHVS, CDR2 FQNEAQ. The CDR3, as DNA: TGTGCCAGCAGCAGCGGACCTAACACTGAAGCTTTCTTT. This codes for CASSSGPNTEAFF.

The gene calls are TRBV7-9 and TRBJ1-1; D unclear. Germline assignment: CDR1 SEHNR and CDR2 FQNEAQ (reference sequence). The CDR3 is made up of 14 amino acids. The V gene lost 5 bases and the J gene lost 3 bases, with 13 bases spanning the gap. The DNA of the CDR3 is TGTGCCAGCAGCATACCCCGGCGGGACACTGAAGCTTTCTTT. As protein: CASSIPRRDTEAFF.

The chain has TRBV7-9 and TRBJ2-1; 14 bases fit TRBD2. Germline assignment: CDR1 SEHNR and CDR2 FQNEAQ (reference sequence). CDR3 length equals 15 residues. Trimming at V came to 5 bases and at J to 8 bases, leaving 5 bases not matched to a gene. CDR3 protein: CASSQTSGRADEQFF. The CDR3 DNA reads TGTGCCAGCAGCCAGACTAGCGGGAGGGCCGATGAGCAGTTCTTC. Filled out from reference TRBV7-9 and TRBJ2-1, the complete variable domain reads DTGVSQNPRHKITKRGQNVTFRCDPISEHNRLYWYRQTLGQGPEFLTYFQNEAQLEKSRLLSDRFSAERPKGSFSTLEIQRTEQGDSAMYLCASSQTSGRADEQFFGPGTRLTVL.

CDR3 coding DNA: TGTGCCAGCAGTGTACAGGAGAGCTCCTACGAGCAGTACTTC. Its protein is CASSVQESSYEQYF. The chain links TRBV25-1 to TRBJ2-7; weak D call: TRBD1 (5 bases). Trimming took off 4 bases at V and 0 bases at J, with 10 bases between the two ends. Germline CDR1 reads MGHDK; CDR2 reads SYGVNS. The CDR3 has 14 amino acids.

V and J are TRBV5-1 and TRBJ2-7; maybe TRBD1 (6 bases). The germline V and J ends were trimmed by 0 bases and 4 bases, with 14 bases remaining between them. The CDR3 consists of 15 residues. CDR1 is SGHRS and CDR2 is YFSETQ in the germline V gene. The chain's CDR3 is CASSLVFRGRYEQYF. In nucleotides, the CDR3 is TGCGCCAGCAGCTTGGTCTTCAGGGGCCGATACGAGCAGTACTTC.

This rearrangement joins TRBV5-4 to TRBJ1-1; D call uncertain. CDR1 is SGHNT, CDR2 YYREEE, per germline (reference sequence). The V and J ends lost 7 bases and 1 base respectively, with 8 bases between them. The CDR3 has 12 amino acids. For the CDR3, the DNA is TGTGCCAGCCGAGGGCCGAACACTGAAGCTTTCTTT. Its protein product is CASRGPNTEAFF.

The chain's CDR3 is CASSLEGQDYNEQFF. CDR3 nucleotides: TGTGCCAGCAGCTTAGAAGGACAGGACTACAATGAGCAGTTCTTC. This sequence joins TRBV7-2 and TRBJ2-1, with 7 bases fitting TRBD1. Losses at the gene ends were 1 base for V and 3 bases for J; bases not matched to a gene: 3. This CDR3 is 15 amino acids long. In germline, CDR1 is SGHTA, CDR2 FQGNSA.

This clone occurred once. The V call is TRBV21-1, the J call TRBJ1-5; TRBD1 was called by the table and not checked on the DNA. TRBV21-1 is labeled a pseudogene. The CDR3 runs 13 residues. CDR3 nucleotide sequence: TGTGCCAGCAGGAACAGGGACAATCAGCCCCAGCATTTT. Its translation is CASRNRDNQPQHF.

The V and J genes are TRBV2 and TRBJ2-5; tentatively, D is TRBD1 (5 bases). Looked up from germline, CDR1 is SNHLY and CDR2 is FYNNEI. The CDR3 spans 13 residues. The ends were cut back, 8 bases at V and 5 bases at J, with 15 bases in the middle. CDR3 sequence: CASSAGFGETQYF. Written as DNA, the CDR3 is TGTGCCAGCTCGGCAGGGTTCGGGGAGACCCAGTACTTC. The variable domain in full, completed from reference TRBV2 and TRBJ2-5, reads EPEVTQTPSHQVTQMGQEVILRCVPISNHLYFYWYRQILGQKVEFLVSFYNNEISEKSEIFDDQFSVERPDGSNFTLKIRSTKLEDSAMYFCASSAGFGETQYFGPGTRLLVL.

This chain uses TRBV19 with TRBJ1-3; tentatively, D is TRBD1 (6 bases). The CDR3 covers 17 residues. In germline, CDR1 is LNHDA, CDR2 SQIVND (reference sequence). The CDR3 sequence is CATTGGRTESSGNTIYF. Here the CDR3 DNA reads TGTGCTACTACGGGGGGGCGGACAGAAAGCTCTGGAAACACCATATATTTT.

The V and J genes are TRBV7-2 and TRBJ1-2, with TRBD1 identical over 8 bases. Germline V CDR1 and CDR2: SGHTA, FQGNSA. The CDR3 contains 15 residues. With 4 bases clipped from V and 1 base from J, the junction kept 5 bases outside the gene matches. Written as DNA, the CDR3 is TGTGCCAGCAGCTCTTCAGGGGGCCTTAACTATGGCTACACCTTC. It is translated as CASSSSGGLNYGYTF.

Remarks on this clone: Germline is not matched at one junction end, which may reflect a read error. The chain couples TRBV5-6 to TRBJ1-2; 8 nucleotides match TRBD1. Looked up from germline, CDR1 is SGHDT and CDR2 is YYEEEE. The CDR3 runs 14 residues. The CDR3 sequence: CASSLGQANYGYTF. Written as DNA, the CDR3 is TGTGCCAGCAGTTTGGGACAGGCTAACTATGGCTACACCTTC. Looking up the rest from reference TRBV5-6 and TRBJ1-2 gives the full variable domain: DAGVTQSPTHLIKTRGQQVTLRCSPKSGHDTVSWYQQALGQGPQFIFQYYEEEERQRGNFPDRFSGHQFPNYSSELNVNALLLGDSALYLCASSLGQANYGYTFGSGTRLTVV.

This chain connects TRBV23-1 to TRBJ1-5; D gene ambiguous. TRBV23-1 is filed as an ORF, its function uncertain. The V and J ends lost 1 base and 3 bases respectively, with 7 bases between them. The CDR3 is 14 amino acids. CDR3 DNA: TGCGCCAGCAGTCAATGCAGGCCCAATCAGCCCCAGCATTTT. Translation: CASSQCRPNQPQHF.

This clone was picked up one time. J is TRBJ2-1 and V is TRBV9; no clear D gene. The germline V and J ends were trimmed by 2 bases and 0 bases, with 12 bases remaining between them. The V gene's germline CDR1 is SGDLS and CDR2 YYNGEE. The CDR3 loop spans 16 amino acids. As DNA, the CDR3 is TGTGCCAGCAGCGTTCCAGGATTCAGCTCCTACAATGAGCAGTTCTTC. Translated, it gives CASSVPGFSSYNEQFF.

The DNA for the CDR3 is TGCGCCAGCGGGTCGCGGCCTAACAGGGAAGATATCTCTGGCTACACCTTC. Its protein is CASGSRPNREDISGYTF. J is TRBJ1-2 and V is TRBV5-1; D may be TRBD1 (6 bases). Germline CDR1 is SGHRS and CDR2 is YFSETQ. This CDR3 is 17 amino acids long. Trimming removed 7 bases from V and 7 bases from J, with 29 bases in between. Filled out from reference TRBV5-1 and TRBJ1-2, the complete variable domain reads KAGVTQTPRYLIKTRGQQVTLSCSPISGHRSVSWYQQTPGQGLQFLFEYFSETQRNKGNFPGRFSGRQFSNSRSEMNVSTLELGDSALYLCASGSRPNREDISGYTFGSGTRLTVV.

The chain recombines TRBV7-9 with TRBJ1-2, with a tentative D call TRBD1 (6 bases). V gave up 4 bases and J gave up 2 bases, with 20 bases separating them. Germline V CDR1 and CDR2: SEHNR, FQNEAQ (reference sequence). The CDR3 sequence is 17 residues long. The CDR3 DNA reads TGTGCCAGCAGCTCGACAGGTCTCCGCATCATCAACTATGGCTACACCTTC. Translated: CASSSTGLRIINYGYTF.

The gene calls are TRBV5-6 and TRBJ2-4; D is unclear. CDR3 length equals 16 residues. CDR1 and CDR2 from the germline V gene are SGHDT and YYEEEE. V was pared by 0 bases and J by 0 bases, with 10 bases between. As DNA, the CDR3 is TGTGCCAGCAGCTTGGCCGGTCTATTAGCCAAAAACATTCAGTACTTC. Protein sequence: CASSLAGLLAKNIQYF.

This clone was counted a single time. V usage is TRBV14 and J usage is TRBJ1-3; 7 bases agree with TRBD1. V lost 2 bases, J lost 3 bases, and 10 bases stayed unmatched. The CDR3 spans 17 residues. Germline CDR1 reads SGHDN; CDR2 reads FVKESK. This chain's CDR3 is CASSQNTGAPGGNTIYF. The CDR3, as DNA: TGTGCCAGCAGCCAAAATACAGGGGCCCCCGGTGGAAACACCATATATTTT.

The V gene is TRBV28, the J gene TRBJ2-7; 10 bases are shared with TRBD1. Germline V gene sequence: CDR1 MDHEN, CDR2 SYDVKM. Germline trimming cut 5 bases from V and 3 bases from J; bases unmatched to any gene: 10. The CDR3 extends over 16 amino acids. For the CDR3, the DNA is TGTGCCAGCAGTGAAGTTGGACAGGGGGGGATCTACGAGCAGTACTTC. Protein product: CASSEVGQGGIYEQYF.

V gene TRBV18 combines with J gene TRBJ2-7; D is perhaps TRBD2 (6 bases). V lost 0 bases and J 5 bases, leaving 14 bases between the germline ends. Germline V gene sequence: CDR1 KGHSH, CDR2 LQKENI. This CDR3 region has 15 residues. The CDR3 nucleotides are TGTGCCAGCTCACCACCGGGCAAGGCGGGAAACGAGCAGTACTTC. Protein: CASSPPGKAGNEQYF.

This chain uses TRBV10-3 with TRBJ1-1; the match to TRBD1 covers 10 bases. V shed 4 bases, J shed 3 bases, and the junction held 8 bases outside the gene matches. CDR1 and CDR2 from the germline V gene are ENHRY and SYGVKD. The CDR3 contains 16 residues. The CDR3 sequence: CAISAGTGVGDTEAFF. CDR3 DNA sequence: TGTGCCATCAGTGCGGGGACAGGGGTGGGGGACACTGAAGCTTTCTTT.

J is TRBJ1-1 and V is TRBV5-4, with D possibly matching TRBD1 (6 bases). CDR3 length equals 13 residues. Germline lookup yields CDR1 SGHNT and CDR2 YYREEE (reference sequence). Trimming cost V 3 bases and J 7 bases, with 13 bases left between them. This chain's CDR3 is CASSYGQGNEAFF. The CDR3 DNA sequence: TGTGCCAGCAGCTACGGGCAGGGGAATGAAGCTTTCTTT.

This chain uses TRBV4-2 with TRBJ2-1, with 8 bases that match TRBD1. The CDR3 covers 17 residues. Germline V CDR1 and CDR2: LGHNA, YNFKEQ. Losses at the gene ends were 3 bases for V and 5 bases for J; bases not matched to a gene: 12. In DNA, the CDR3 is TGTGCCAGCAGCCAGAACCCCGGGACAGGAGGGAACAATGAGCAGTTCTTC. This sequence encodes CASSQNPGTGGNNEQFF.

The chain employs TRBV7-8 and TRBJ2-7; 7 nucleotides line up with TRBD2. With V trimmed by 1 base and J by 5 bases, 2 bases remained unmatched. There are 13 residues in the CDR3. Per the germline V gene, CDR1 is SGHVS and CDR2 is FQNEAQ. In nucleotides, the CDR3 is TGTGCCAGCAGCTTAGGGCGGGAGAACGAGCAGTACTTC. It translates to CASSLGRENEQYF. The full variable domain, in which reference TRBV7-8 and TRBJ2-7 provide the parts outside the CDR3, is GAGVSQSPRYKVAKRGQDVALRCDPISGHVSLFWYQQALGQGPEFLTYFQNEAQLDKSGLPSDRFFAERPEGSVSTLKIQRTQQEDSAVYLCASSLGRENEQYFGPGTRLTVT.

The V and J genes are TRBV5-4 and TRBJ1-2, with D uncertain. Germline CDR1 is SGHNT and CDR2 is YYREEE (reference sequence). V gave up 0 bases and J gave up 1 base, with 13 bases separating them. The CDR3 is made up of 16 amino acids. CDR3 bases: TGTGCCAGCAGCTTGGGCCTAGCGGGGAGTAACTATGGCTACACCTTC. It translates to CASSLGLAGSNYGYTF.